Following are 16 T cell receptor beta chains from one sample sequenced in a study of OX40 agonist ivuxolimab in advanced cancers. The table came from immunoSEQ multiplex PCR; TCRdb's copy has only in-frame clones and leaves some out. The table includes around 40,000 clones, 75% to 90% detected once. Sequences were derived from CD4+ or CD8+ T cells sorted from blood, sampled in a trial of the OX40 agonist ivuxolimab. These receptors came from an adult with an advanced solid tumor such as melanoma, head and neck, liver or kidney cancer.

The chain uses TRBV7-3 and TRBJ1-2; tentatively, D is TRBD1 (6 bases). This CDR3 is built from 12 residues. The germline CDR1 and CDR2 sequences are SGHTA and FQGTGA. V was shortened by 5 bases and J by 8 bases, with 12 bases between the two germline ends. In DNA, the CDR3 is TGTGCCAGCAGCCGACAGGAAGGAGGCTACACCTTC. It yields the protein CASSRQEGGYTF.

The V and J genes are TRBV30 and TRBJ2-1, with 12 bases identical to TRBD2. The CDR3 consists of 15 residues. Trimming at V came to 2 bases and at J to 10 bases, leaving 9 bases not matched to a gene. The germline V gene encodes CDR1 GTSNPN and CDR2 SVGIG (reference sequence). The DNA of the CDR3 is TGTGCCTGGAGTTGGCTAGCGGGAGGGTCGGGGGAGCAGTTCTTC. Amino acids: CAWSWLAGGSGEQFF.

The chain employs TRBV2 and TRBJ2-5, with D possibly matching TRBD1 (7 bases). There are 16 residues in the CDR3. The germline V gene has CDR1 SNHLY and CDR2 FYNNEI. With 6 bases removed from V and 2 bases from J, the gap between germline ends came to 19 bases. The CDR3 loop reads CASSSTRGDRQETQYF. CDR3 DNA sequence: TGTGCCAGCAGCTCAACACGCGGGGACAGACAAGAGACCCAGTACTTC.

J is TRBJ1-1 and V is TRBV7-9, with D possibly TRBD1 on 6 matching bases. CDR1 and CDR2 (germline): SEHNR, FQNEAQ (reference sequence). This CDR3 contains 12 residues. The V end lost 4 bases, the J end lost 7 bases, and 10 bases lay between the germline ends. Written as DNA, the CDR3 is TGTGCCAGCAGCTCCGGGGGCATTGAAGCTTTCTTT. Translation: CASSSGGIEAFF.

This chain uses TRBV5-4 with TRBJ2-1, with TRBD2 identical over 14 bases. The CDR3 has 15 amino acids. Germline V gene data show CDR1 as SGHNT and CDR2 as YYREEE (reference sequence). Unmatched junction bases numbered 2, after V lost 2 bases and J lost 7 bases. Written as DNA, the CDR3 is TGTGCCAGCAGCTTAGGGACTAGCGGGAGAAATGAGCAGTTCTTC. Its translation: CASSLGTSGRNEQFF.

Here the CDR3 reads CASSFGSGGSSYNEQFF. CDR3 nucleotide sequence: TGCGCCAGCAGCTTTGGTAGCGGGGGAAGCTCCTACAATGAGCAGTTCTTC. The gene calls are TRBV5-1 and TRBJ2-1, with 9 bases fitting TRBD2. Losses at the gene ends were 2 bases for V and 0 bases for J; bases not matched to a gene: 6. Germline values: CDR1 SGHRS, CDR2 YFSETQ. This CDR3 is 17 amino acids long.

V and J are TRBV9 and TRBJ1-2; D gene unclear. This CDR3 is 15 amino acids long. The germline gives CDR1 SGDLS, CDR2 YYNGEE. Deletions cut 0 bases from V and 1 base from J, with 10 bases between. The CDR3 region is CASSVAGESNYGYTF. In DNA, the CDR3 is TGTGCCAGCAGCGTAGCAGGAGAGAGTAACTATGGCTACACCTTC.

This chain links TRBV5-1 with TRBJ2-7; D possibly corresponds to TRBD1 (5 bases). There are 12 residues in the CDR3. Germline V gives CDR1 SGHRS, CDR2 YFSETQ. Trimming removed 4 bases from V and 6 bases from J, with 11 bases in between. The DNA of the CDR3 is TGCGCCAGCAGCACTCAGGGTACCGAGCAGTACTTC. This translates into CASSTQGTEQYF.

The rearrangement joins TRBV4-1 to TRBJ2-1, with 13 bases matching TRBD2. After removal of 0 bases from V and 9 bases from J, the junction contained 5 bases not matched to a gene. Looked up from germline, CDR1 is MGHRA and CDR2 is YSYEKL. This CDR3 has 16 amino acids. Here the CDR3 DNA reads TGCGCCAGCAGCCAAGAAGGACTAGCGGGAGTCGGTGAGCAGTTCTTC. Residues: CASSQEGLAGVGEQFF.

The CDR3 nucleotides read TGTGCCAGCAGTTTATCGGGTTGGGGTACATACACAGATACGCAGTATTTT. Encoded protein: CASSLSGWGTYTDTQYF. The chain is built from TRBV27 and TRBJ2-3; no definite D call. CDR1 is MNHEY, CDR2 SMNVEV, per germline (reference sequence). This CDR3 is 17 amino acids long. Trimming took off 0 bases at V and 2 bases at J, with 15 bases between the two ends.

V and J are TRBV7-9 and TRBJ2-7; perhaps D is TRBD1 or TRBD2 (6 bases each). Deletions cut 1 base from V and 2 bases from J, with 12 bases between. The CDR3 runs to 15 residues. Germline V gene data show CDR1 as SEHNR and CDR2 as FQNEAQ (reference sequence). Written as DNA, the CDR3 is TGTGCCAGCAGCTTAGGTAGGGGGGAAGCCTACGAGCAGTACTTC. Translated: CASSLGRGEAYEQYF. Based on the CDR3 plus reference TRBV7-9 and TRBJ2-7, the full variable domain is DTGVSQNPRHKITKRGQNVTFRCDPISEHNRLYWYRQTLGQGPEFLTYFQNEAQLEKSRLLSDRFSAERPKGSFSTLEIQRTEQGDSAMYLCASSLGRGEAYEQYFGPGTRLTVT.

This clone appeared once. This rearrangement joins TRBV15 to TRBJ2-1; maybe TRBD1 (7 bases). V lost 1 base, J lost 3 bases, and 13 bases lay in between. This CDR3 is built from 16 residues. The germline CDR1 and CDR2 sequences are LNHNV and YYDKDF (reference sequence). CDR3 sequence (DNA): TGTGCCACCAGCAGAGGGGGGGACAGTAGCTACAATGAGCAGTTCTTC. It yields the protein CATSRGGDSSYNEQFF.

The chain has TRBV27 and TRBJ2-1; tentatively, D is TRBD1 (5 bases). Germline CDR1 and CDR2: MNHEY and SMNVEV (reference sequence). V lost 5 bases and J lost 6, with 20 bases in between. This CDR3 is built from 16 residues. The CDR3 DNA is TGTGCCAGCAGTCCCTTCCCGAGACAGCAATTCAATGAGCAGTTCTTC. Protein sequence: CASSPFPRQQFNEQFF.

V and J are TRBV14 and TRBJ2-6; maybe TRBD2 (7 bases). In germline, CDR1 is SGHDN, CDR2 FVKESK. The CDR3 is 17 residues long. Trimming shortened V by 4 bases and J by 0 bases, and 13 bases separated the two germline ends. CDR3 sequence (DNA): TGTGCCAGCAGCCGGGAGAGGGGGGGCTCTGGGGCCAACGTCCTGACTTTC. Translated, it gives CASSRERGGSGANVLTF.

Comments on this clone: A read error may produce the germline difference seen at one junction end. The chain is built from TRBV6-1 and TRBJ1-1, with 8 bases identical to TRBD1. Germline V gene lookup returns CDR1 MNHNS and CDR2 SASEGT. CDR3 length: 17 residues. The chain's CDR3 is CAISESISGGMNTEAFF. Written as DNA, the CDR3 is TGTGCCATCAGTGAGTCGATTTCAGGGGGCATGAACACTGAAGCTTTCTTT.

This chain uses TRBV23-1 with TRBJ1-5; D not certain. Being an ORF, TRBV23-1 has a function that is uncertain. CDR3 length: 12 residues. With 4 bases removed from V and 5 bases from J, the gap between germline ends came to 6 bases. The CDR3: CASSRKDQPQHF. The CDR3 DNA reads TGCGCCAGCAGTCGCAAGGATCAGCCCCAGCATTTT.